This entry is about one T cell receptor beta chain. These data are taken from a study of blood T cell repertoires in COVID-19. The CDR3 consists of 17 residues. Using immunoSEQ multiplex PCR, the repertoire was profiled, and TCRdb retains in-frame clones only, with some absent. The table includes approximately 300,000 clones, under 85% detected once. The source is a human donor with COVID-19, enrolled during active disease. The donor label of this sample is uncertain. The rearrangement joins TRBV21-1 to TRBJ1-1; the table's D call of TRBD1 was not tested on the DNA. TRBV21-1 is a pseudogene segment. Material for sequencing was peripheral blood. CDR3 DNA: TGTGCCAGGGCTCCAAACGTAGGGGGCGAGATGAACACTGAAGCTTTCTTT. Its protein is CARAPNVGGEMNTEAFF.